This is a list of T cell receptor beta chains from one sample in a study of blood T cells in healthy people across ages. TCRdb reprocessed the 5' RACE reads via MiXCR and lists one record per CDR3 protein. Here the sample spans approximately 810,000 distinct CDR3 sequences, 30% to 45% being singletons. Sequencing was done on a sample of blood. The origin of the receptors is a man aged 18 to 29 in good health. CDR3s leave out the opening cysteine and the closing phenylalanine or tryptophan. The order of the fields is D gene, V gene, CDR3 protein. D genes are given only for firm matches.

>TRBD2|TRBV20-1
SVRLAGGRPSTDTRY
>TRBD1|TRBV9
ASSIGTATYEQY
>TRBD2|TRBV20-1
SARDLDLSSGGEQF
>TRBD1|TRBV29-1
SVLIRVASRQGAIDTQY
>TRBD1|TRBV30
AWSHPPDRWNQPQH
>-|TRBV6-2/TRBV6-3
ASSYGNPNQPQH
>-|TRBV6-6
ASSYGSLGDSPLH
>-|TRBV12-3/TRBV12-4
ASSLRTRDGYT
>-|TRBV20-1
SALGTVGAAEQPQH
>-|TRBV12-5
ASGLDYEGGGRSNSPLH
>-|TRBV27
ATRDLGSNEQY
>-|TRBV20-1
SAGENIQY
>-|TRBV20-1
SARDHRGGETQY
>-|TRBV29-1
SAQRGANYGHT
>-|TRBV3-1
ASSPRAGGPYNEQF
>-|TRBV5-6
ASSLVAGRSSYEQY
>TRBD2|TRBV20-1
SAGGGGYPTDTQY
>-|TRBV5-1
ASTDSHSGANVLT
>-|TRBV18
ASSPGTSHEQY
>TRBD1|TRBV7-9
ASSTRRDSPYGYT
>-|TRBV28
ASSGSGAGNQPQH
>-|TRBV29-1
SVSGVDTEAF
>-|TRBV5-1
ASSLDNGITGELF
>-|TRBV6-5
ASSYGRSNEQY
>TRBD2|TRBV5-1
ASSLADTSGGIYNEQF
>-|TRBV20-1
SGWRETEQY
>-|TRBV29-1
SAEQGLNTGELF
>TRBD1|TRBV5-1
ASSLDRGANSPLH
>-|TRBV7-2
ASSPEPPTDTQY
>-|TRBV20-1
SAGDGYNEKLF
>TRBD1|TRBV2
ASSENRGHEQY
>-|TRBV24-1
ATRDGAPDTQY
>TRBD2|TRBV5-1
ASSVALTALAGYNEQY
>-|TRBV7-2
AISPDSGANVLT
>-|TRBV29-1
SVEDPRRSTDTQY
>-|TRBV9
ASSPEVAGAKDTQY
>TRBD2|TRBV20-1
SARGVAGPQETQY
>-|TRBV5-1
ASSARLGTEAF
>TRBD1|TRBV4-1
ASSQPDRGSKNIQY
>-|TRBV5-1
TSSLEVQETQY
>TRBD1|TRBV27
ASSLSISDRARPNEKLF
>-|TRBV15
ATSREGDSYEQY
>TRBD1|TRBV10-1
ASGPGQDASGYT
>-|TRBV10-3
ATLPTGVTYNEQY
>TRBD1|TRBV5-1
ASRRTGDGNEQF
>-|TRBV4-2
ASSLGLLDDTQY
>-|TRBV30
ASGGLPLDEQY
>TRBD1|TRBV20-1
SARTGHQPQH
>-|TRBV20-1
SATLGDTQY
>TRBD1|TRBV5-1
ASSLAVAFTGGSPLH
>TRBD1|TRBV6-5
ASSYSIRTGRPLSSYNEQF
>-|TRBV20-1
SARVFNRNEQY